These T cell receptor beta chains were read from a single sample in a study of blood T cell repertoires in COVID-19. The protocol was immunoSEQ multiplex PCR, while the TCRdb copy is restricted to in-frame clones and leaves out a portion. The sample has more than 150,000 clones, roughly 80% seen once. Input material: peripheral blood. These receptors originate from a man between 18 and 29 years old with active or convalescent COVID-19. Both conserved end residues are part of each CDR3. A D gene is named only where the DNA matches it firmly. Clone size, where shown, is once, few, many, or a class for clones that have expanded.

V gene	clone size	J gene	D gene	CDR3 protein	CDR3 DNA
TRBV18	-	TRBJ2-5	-	CASSPPQAAQETQYF	TGTGCCAGCTCACCACCGCAAGCGGCTCAAGAGACCCAGTACTTC
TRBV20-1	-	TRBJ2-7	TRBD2	CGGEIGDEQYF	TGTGGGGGGGAGATTGGTGACGAGCAGTACTTC
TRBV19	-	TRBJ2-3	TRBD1	CASSSTGTVNPDTQYF	TGTGCCAGTAGTTCCACCGGGACAGTCAACCCAGATACGCAGTATTTT
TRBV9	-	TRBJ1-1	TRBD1	CASSVVVGQGNTEAFF	TGTGCCAGCAGCGTAGTGGTAGGACAGGGGAACACTGAAGCTTTCTTT
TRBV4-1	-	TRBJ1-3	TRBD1	CASSQGTGGRNTIYF	TGCGCCAGCAGCCAAGGTACAGGGGGCAGAAACACCATATATTTT
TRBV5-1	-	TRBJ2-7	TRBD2	CASSFSDLAGDEQYF	TGCGCCAGCAGCTTCTCTGACCTTGCGGGAGACGAGCAGTACTTC
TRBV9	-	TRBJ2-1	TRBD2	CASSVGLAGGNEQFF	TGTGCCAGCAGCGTAGGACTAGCGGGCGGGAATGAGCAGTTCTTC
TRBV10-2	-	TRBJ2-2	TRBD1	CASSESRDRGTGELFF	TGCGCCAGCAGTGAGTCGAGAGACAGGGGCACCGGGGAGCTGTTTTTT
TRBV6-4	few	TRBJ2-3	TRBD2	CASSDTGGATDTQYF	TGTGCCAGCAGTGACACGGGGGGGGCCACAGATACGCAGTATTTT
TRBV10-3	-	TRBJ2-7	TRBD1	CAISESSPGQDSLPPKSSDEQYF	TGTGCCATCAGTGAGAGTTCGCCGGGACAGGACTCCCTACCGCCCAAATCATCCGACGAGCAGTACTTC
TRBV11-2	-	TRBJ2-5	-	CASSLRETQYF	TGTGCCAGCAGCTTACGAGAGACCCAGTACTTC
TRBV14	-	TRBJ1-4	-	CASSQIIEKLFF	TGTGCCAGCAGCCAAATAATTGAAAAACTGTTTTTT
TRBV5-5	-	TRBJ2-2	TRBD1	CASSQGTGSGELFF	TGTGCCAGCAGTCAAGGGACAGGGAGCGGGGAGCTGTTTTTT
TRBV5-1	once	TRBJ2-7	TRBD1	CASSYGQVAYEQYF	TGCGCCAGCAGCTATGGACAGGTTGCCTACGAGCAGTACTTC
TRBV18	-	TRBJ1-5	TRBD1	CASSPDRASNQPQHF	TGTGCCAGCTCACCGGACAGGGCTAGCAATCAGCCCCAGCATTTT
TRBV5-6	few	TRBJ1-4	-	CASSLRQRPSNEKLFF	TGTGCCAGCAGCTTGCGTCAGAGGCCCTCTAATGAAAAACTGTTTTTT
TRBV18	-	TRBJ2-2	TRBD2	CASSPTLAGTGELFF	TGTGCCAGCTCACCTACGCTAGCGGGGACCGGGGAGCTGTTTTTT
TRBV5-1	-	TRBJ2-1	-	CASSLRVAENNEQFF	TGCGCCAGCAGCCTACGGGTAGCAGAAAACAATGAGCAGTTCTTC
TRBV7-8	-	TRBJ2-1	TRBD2	CASSLVGGTSGVNEQFF	TGTGCCAGCAGCTTAGTAGGAGGGACTAGCGGGGTCAATGAGCAGTTCTTC
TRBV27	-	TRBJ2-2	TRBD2	CASSKAGGSTGELFF	TGTGCCAGCAGTAAAGCGGGAGGAAGCACCGGGGAGCTGTTTTTT
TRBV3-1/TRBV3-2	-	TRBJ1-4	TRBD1	CASSHHDRVNEKLFF	TGTGCCAGCAGCCACCATGACAGGGTTAATGAAAAACTGTTTTTT
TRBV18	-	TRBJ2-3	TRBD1	CASSPPRGQSTDTQYF	TGTGCCAGCTCACCACCCCGGGGACAGAGCACAGATACGCAGTATTTT
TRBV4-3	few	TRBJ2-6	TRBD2	CASSQLAGSGANVLTF	TGCGCCAGCAGCCAACTAGCGGGCTCTGGGGCCAACGTCCTGACTTTC
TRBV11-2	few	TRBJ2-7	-	CASSQGLYEQYF	TGTGCCAGCAGCCAGGGTCTCTACGAGCAGTACTTC
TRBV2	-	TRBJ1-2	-	CASSEARGAIDYGYTF	TGTGCCAGCAGTGAAGCGCGGGGGGCAATAGACTATGGCTACACCTTC
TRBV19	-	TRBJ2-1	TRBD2	CASSMPSGGYNEQFF	TGTGCCAGTAGTATGCCTAGCGGGGGGTACAATGAGCAGTTCTTC
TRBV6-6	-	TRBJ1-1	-	CASSYQSNEEAFF	TGTGCCAGCAGTTACCAATCCAACGAGGAAGCTTTCTTT
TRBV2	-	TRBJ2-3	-	CASRVGDTQYF	TGTGCCAGCAGGGTCGGAGATACGCAGTATTTT
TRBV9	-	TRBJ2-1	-	CASSVVGGGKDEQFF	TGTGCCAGCAGCGTAGTCGGTGGGGGCAAGGATGAGCAGTTCTTC
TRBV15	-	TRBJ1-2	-	CATSRGGRQAGLGNYGYTF	TGTGCCACCAGCAGAGGGGGAAGACAGGCCGGCTTAGGAAACTATGGCTACACCTTC
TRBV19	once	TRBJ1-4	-	CASTKGTTRNEKLFF	TGTGCCAGTACCAAGGGGACTACCCGGAATGAAAAACTGTTTTTT
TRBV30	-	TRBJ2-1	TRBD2	CAWSTSGRYEQFF	TGTGCCTGGAGTACTAGCGGGAGATATGAGCAGTTCTTC
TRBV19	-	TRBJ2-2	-	CASSIATPGELFF	TGTGCCAGTAGTATAGCGACACCCGGGGAGCTGTTTTTT
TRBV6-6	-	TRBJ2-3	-	CASSPRDTDTQYF	TGTGCCAGCAGCCCCAGGGACACAGATACGCAGTATTTT
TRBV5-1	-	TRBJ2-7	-	CASSLAGNYEQYF	TGCGCCAGCAGCTTGGCGGGGAACTACGAGCAGTACTTC